Listed here are 9 T cell receptor beta chains from one sample, sequenced in a study of cytomegalovirus exposure and HLA in healthy donors (dated by TCRdb to the late 2010s). Libraries were prepared through the immunoSEQ multiplex PCR assay. The multiplex PCR relied on a mix of 60 forward primers for TCR Vbeta segments and 13 reverse primers for TCR Jbeta segments. The table comes from immuneACCESS by way of TCRdb, which keeps in-frame sequences with V and J called. Part of the clones is missing from these tables; in studies checked, under half for an unresolved V gene and the rest for unknown reasons. The sample table includes around 70,000 clones. The ten largest clones take up roughly 2.3% of the sample. Sample: PBMCs. These receptors all come from a female donor in good health and CMV-seropositive.

The rearrangement links TRBV4-1 to TRBJ1-1; TRBD1 might be the D (5 bases). This CDR3 spans 15 amino acids. The ends were cut back, 4 bases at V and 5 bases at J, with 17 bases in the middle. Germline assignment: CDR1 MGHRA and CDR2 YSYEKL. The CDR3 DNA reads as TGCGCCAGCAGCCGTCTGGAGGGGCGTCGGACTGAAGCTTTCTTT. Amino acids: CASSRLEGRRTEAFF.

The chain combines TRBV27 with TRBJ2-2; 8 nucleotides align to TRBD1. The V and J ends lost 6 bases and 2 bases, in that order; junction bases with no gene match: 5. Germline-derived CDR1 and CDR2 are MNHEY and SMNVEV (reference sequence). The CDR3 has 15 amino acids. Here the CDR3 DNA reads TGTGCCAGCAGAACCGGGACAGGAAACACCGGGGAGCTGTTTTTT. It encodes CASRTGTGNTGELFF.

The chain has TRBV28 and TRBJ2-1; 8 bases align to TRBD2. Germline CDR1 MDHEN, CDR2 SYDVKM. V shed 7 bases and J 5 bases; nucleotides not matched to a gene: 4. This CDR3 contains 13 residues. CDR3 coding DNA: TGTGCCAGCACTCTAGCGGGCAACAATGAGCAGTTCTTC. This translates into CASTLAGNNEQFF.

This rearrangement joins TRBV5-4 to TRBJ2-7, with D tentatively TRBD2 (5 bases). Per the germline V gene, CDR1 is SGHNT and CDR2 is YYREEE (reference sequence). V was cut by 4 bases and J by 0 bases, with 14 bases left in between. The CDR3 totals 15 residues. The CDR3 coding sequence is TGTGCCAGCAGCAACCGGGAAAGCCTCTCCTACGAGCAGTACTTC. Its translation is CASSNRESLSYEQYF.

This rearrangement joins TRBV5-1 to TRBJ2-2; D is possibly TRBD1 (5 bases). Trimming removed 0 bases from V and 4 bases from J, with 10 bases in between. The germline CDR1 and CDR2 sequences are SGHRS and YFSETQ. The CDR3 contains 15 residues. This CDR3 is CASSLAQAATGELFF. The CDR3, as DNA: TGCGCCAGCAGCTTGGCACAGGCAGCCACCGGGGAGCTGTTTTTT. Looking up the rest from reference TRBV5-1 and TRBJ2-2 gives the full variable domain: KAGVTQTPRYLIKTRGQQVTLSCSPISGHRSVSWYQQTPGQGLQFLFEYFSETQRNKGNFPGRFSGRQFSNSRSEMNVSTLELGDSALYLCASSLAQAATGELFFGEGSRLTVL.

The chain uses TRBV6-6 and TRBJ1-1; weak D call: TRBD1 (6 bases). Germline loops: CDR1 MNHNY, CDR2 SVGAGI (reference sequence). The CDR3 has 14 amino acids. V lost 5 bases to trimming and J lost 1 base, with 11 bases between them. CDR3: CASSHREWNTEAFF. The CDR3 nucleotides read TGTGCCAGCAGTCACAGGGAGTGGAACACTGAAGCTTTCTTT.

The chain employs TRBV6-1 and TRBJ2-7, with no clear D. Germline CDR1 MNHNS, CDR2 SASEGT. V gave up 4 bases and J gave up 3 bases, with 4 bases separating them. The CDR3 totals 11 residues. CDR3: CASSVHYEQYF. CDR3 DNA: TGTGCCAGCAGTGTTCACTACGAGCAGTACTTC.

The V call is TRBV6-5, the J call TRBJ2-5, with TRBD1 identical over 9 bases. The DNA end favors TRBJ2-7, so the J call may be wrong. Germline V lookup: CDR1 MNHEY, CDR2 SVGAGI. The CDR3 sequence is 15 residues long. CDR3 nucleotides: TGTGCCAGCAGTTACTCCAGGACAGGGGCGTCCGAGCAGTACTTC. Translation: CASSYSRTGASEQYF.

The gene calls are TRBV10-3 and TRBJ2-6; 12 nucleotides match TRBD1. V shed 10 bases, J shed 0 bases, and the junction held 10 bases outside the gene matches. From germline, CDR1 is ENHRY and CDR2 SYGVKD. The CDR3 is 18 residues long. The CDR3 DNA reads as TGTGCCACCGGGGGGACAGGGGGCCCCTCCTCTGGGGCCAACGTCCTGACTTTC. This encodes CATGGTGGPSSGANVLTF.